The 24 T cell receptor beta chains reported below all come from one sample, sequenced in a study of breast tumors, draining lymph nodes, adjacent tissues. Samples came from axillary lymph nodes draining the breast cancer. In TCRdb, the multiplex PCR reads were re-called with MiXCR into one record per CDR3 protein. The table shows approximately 120,000 distinct CDR3 sequences, with about 20% occurring only once. The specimen was axillary lymph node tissue. These receptors were obtained from a female donor with breast cancer. Some clones in this sample may be carry-over from other donors' samples.

Many counts were recorded for this clonotype. The V call is TRBV30, the J call TRBJ1-2, with 9 bases identical to TRBD1. Trimming took 4 bases from V and 5 from J; bases not matched to a gene: 2. CDR1 GTSNPN and CDR2 SVGIG come from the germline V gene (reference sequence). This CDR3 is 12 amino acids long. The CDR3 is CAWKGQGYGYTF. CDR3 nucleotide sequence: TGTGCCTGGAAAGGACAGGGGTATGGCTACACCTTC.

This clonotype appeared many times. V is TRBV2 and J is TRBJ2-2; D not certain. The germline V and J ends were trimmed by 4 bases and 3 bases, with 9 bases remaining between them. Germline V gene lookup returns CDR1 SNHLY and CDR2 FYNNEI. This CDR3 contains 14 residues. This chain's CDR3 is CASSGRTDTGELFF. CDR3 bases: TGTGCCAGCAGTGGGCGTACGGACACCGGGGAGCTGTTTTTT. Full variable domain (remainder filled in from reference TRBV2 and TRBJ2-2): EPEVTQTPSHQVTQMGQEVILRCVPISNHLYFYWYRQILGQKVEFLVSFYNNEISEKSEIFDDQFSVERPDGSNFTLKIRSTKLEDSAMYFCASSGRTDTGELFFGEGSRLTVL.

Details on this clonotype: A clone one base away is much larger, so this may be a read error. The genes are TRBV6-5 and TRBJ2-1; 13 bases fit TRBD2. The CDR3 covers 16 residues. Germline V CDR1 and CDR2: MNHEY, SVGAGI. The CDR3 DNA follows: TGTGCCAGCAGGCGGACTAGCGGGAGAGCCTCCAATGAGCGGTTCTTC. This gives the protein CASRRTSGRASNERFF.

This clonotype has ten or more counts. The chain employs TRBV11-1 and TRBJ2-1; 10 bases align to TRBD1. The germline V gene has CDR1 SGHAT and CDR2 FQDESV (reference sequence). V trimming: 5 bases; J trimming: 6 bases; junction bases outside the gene matches: 7. The length of the CDR3 is 15 residues. The CDR3 nucleotides read TGTGCCAGCAGCCAGGGACAGGGGCTCGGCAATGAGCAGTTCTTC. Translation gives CASSQGQGLGNEQFF.

The chain has TRBV4-2 and TRBJ2-1, with a weak D call TRBD2 (5 bases). Germline CDR1 LGHNA, CDR2 YNFKEQ. The V gene lost 3 bases and the J gene lost 9 bases, with 30 bases spanning the gap. This CDR3 region has 19 residues. The CDR3 DNA follows: TGTGCCAGCAGCCAGCAGAGGAGAAGTGGGAGTGGGATGGATACTGAGCAGTTCTTC. Translation: CASSQQRRSGSGMDTEQFF.

This clonotype was counted many times. The chain recombines TRBV20-1 with TRBJ1-6; D gene uncertain. The CDR3 is 15 amino acids. CDR1 and CDR2 from the germline V gene are DFQATT and SNEGSKA (reference sequence). V lost 6 bases to trimming and J lost 8 bases, with 20 bases between them. Written as DNA, the CDR3 is TGCAGTGCGGGCTACAGTGGGCAATGGCATTCACCCCTCCACTTT. This sequence encodes CSAGYSGQWHSPLHF.

This clonotype came up many times. The chain couples TRBV6-1 to TRBJ2-3; D possibly matches TRBD1 or TRBD2 (5 bases each). Looked up from germline, CDR1 is MNHNS and CDR2 is SASEGT. V was clipped by 5 bases and J by 0 bases, with 12 bases between them. CDR3 length equals 15 residues. DNA of the CDR3: TGTGCCAGCAGTCCCCGTGGGGACAGCACAGATACGCAGTATTTT. Protein sequence: CASSPRGDSTDTQYF.

On this clonotype itself: A much larger clone lies one base from this, so it may be a read error. A read error is likely, as this CDR3 ends without the conserved phenylalanine or tryptophan. This chain joins TRBV2 and TRBJ1-3, with 9 bases identical to TRBD1. V dropped 6 bases and J dropped 3; count of bases not matched to a gene: 0. In germline, CDR1 is SNHLY, CDR2 FYNNEI. CDR3 length: 13 amino acids. The DNA for the CDR3 is TGTGCCAGCAGGGACAGGGGTGGAAACACCATATATATT. Translation gives CASRDRGGNTIYI.

This clonotype was picked up many times. V and J are TRBV19 and TRBJ1-2, with D uncertain. Trimming cost V 2 bases and J 4 bases, with 5 bases left between them. There are 12 residues in the CDR3. CDR1 is LNHDA and CDR2 is SQIVND in the germline V gene (reference sequence). In nucleotides, the CDR3 is TGTGCCAGTAGTATATCTTTCTATGGCTACACCTTC. It is translated as CASSISFYGYTF.

This clonotype has ten or more counts. This chain uses TRBV2 with TRBJ2-7, with TRBD2 identical over 9 bases. There are 14 residues in the CDR3. Germline V gene lookup returns CDR1 SNHLY and CDR2 FYNNEI. The V segment lost 8 bases and the J segment 0 bases; nucleotides outside the gene matches: 5. In nucleotides, the CDR3 is TGTGCCAGCCATAGGACTAGCGACTCCTACGAGCAGTACTTC. Translation: CASHRTSDSYEQYF. The full variable domain, in which reference TRBV2 and TRBJ2-7 provide the parts outside the CDR3, is EPEVTQTPSHQVTQMGQEVILRCVPISNHLYFYWYRQILGQKVEFLVSFYNNEISEKSEIFDDQFSVERPDGSNFTLKIRSTKLEDSAMYFCASHRTSDSYEQYFGPGTRLTVT.

This clonotype has a handful of counts. This chain links TRBV3-1 with TRBJ1-2; no firm D call. The V end lost 0 bases, the J end lost 6 bases, and 8 bases lay between the germline ends. Per germline, CDR1 LGHDT and CDR2 YNNKEL (reference sequence). The CDR3 contains 13 residues. The CDR3 DNA sequence: TGTGCCAGCAGCCAAGATCTGGTAGATGGCTACACCTTC. This sequence encodes CASSQDLVDGYTF.

This clonotype showed up many times. This rearrangement joins TRBV3-1 to TRBJ2-7, with 12 nucleotides matching TRBD2. The CDR3 sequence is 12 residues long. V was clipped by 6 bases and J by 6 bases; unmatched bases: 0. Germline CDR1 LGHDT, CDR2 YNNKEL (reference sequence). CDR3 nucleotide sequence: TGTGCCAGCAGGACTAGCGGGAGCGAGCAGTACTTC. Translated, it gives CASRTSGSEQYF.

There are many counts of this clonotype. The rearrangement links TRBV3-1 to TRBJ2-3; 10 nucleotides agree with TRBD2. CDR1 and CDR2 from the germline V gene are LGHDT and YNNKEL (reference sequence). Germline trimming cut 1 base from V and 10 bases from J; bases unmatched to any gene: 8. The CDR3 is 15 amino acids. The CDR3 spells CASSQGAGGPNSQYF. The CDR3 DNA follows: TGTGCCAGCAGCCAAGGAGCGGGAGGGCCTAACTCGCAGTATTTT.

This clonotype was detected a few times. J is TRBJ2-1 and V is TRBV27; D is unclear. CDR3 length: 15 amino acids. In germline, CDR1 is MNHEY, CDR2 SMNVEV (reference sequence). The germline V and J ends were trimmed by 6 bases and 0 bases, with 12 bases remaining between them. CDR3 residues: CASRSDVSSYNEQFF. The CDR3 coding sequence is TGTGCCAGCAGATCGGACGTAAGCTCCTACAATGAGCAGTTCTTC.

This clonotype was counted many times. V usage is TRBV9 and J usage is TRBJ2-7, with 8 bases lining up with TRBD2. V lost 3 bases and J lost 5; bases outside the gene matches: 13. The CDR3 sequence is 16 residues long. The germline V gene has CDR1 SGDLS and CDR2 YYNGEE. The CDR3 region has the DNA TGTGCCAGCAGCGCGAGGGGTTCAGCGGGAGTGAACGAGCAGTACTTC. It translates to CASSARGSAGVNEQYF.

In regard to this clonotype: This may stem from a read error, because a much larger clone lies one nucleotide away. The chain employs TRBV28 and TRBJ1-2; 7 bases agree with TRBD1. CDR3 length equals 15 residues. The J segment lost 4 bases and the V segment lost 7 bases, leaving 12 bases of the junction unmatched. Looked up from germline, CDR1 is MDHEN and CDR2 is SYDVKM. CDR3 protein: CASTLAPRQGYGYTF. The CDR3 nucleotides read TGTGCCAGCACCTTAGCTCCGAGACAGGGCTATGGCTACACCTTC.

The table lists this clonotype with many counts. This chain connects TRBV9 to TRBJ2-1; maybe TRBD2 (5 bases). Germline CDR1 is SGDLS and CDR2 is YYNGEE. Trimming shortened V by 2 bases and J by 10 bases, and 10 bases separated the two germline ends. This CDR3 region has 12 residues. The CDR3 loop reads CASSVDLGEQFF. Written as DNA, the CDR3 is TGTGCCAGCAGCGTGGACTTGGGCGAGCAGTTCTTC.

This clonotype came up once. The chain links TRBV5-4 to TRBJ1-1; D not resolved. V dropped 2 bases and J dropped 1 base, with 6 bases sitting between them. From germline, CDR1 is SGHNT and CDR2 YYREEE (reference sequence). This CDR3 comprises 13 residues. CDR3 nucleotide sequence: TGTGCCAGCAGCTTATCCCCGAACACTGAAGCTTTCTTT. Translated: CASSLSPNTEAFF.

Remarks on this clonotype: This may be a read error: a much more frequent sequence differs by one nucleotide. The chain joins TRBV6-4 to TRBJ1-5; D call uncertain. Trimming left V 4 bases short and J 6 bases short, with 13 bases between. The CDR3 runs 14 residues. Germline V gene data show CDR1 as MRHNA and CDR2 as SNTAGT. The CDR3 loop reads CASSGWSGGQPQHF. DNA for the CDR3: TGTGCCAGCAGTGGGTGGAGTGGAGGTCAGCCCCAGCATTTT.

Comments on this clonotype: A much larger clonotype is one base distant, so this may be a read error. This chain links TRBV12-5 with TRBJ1-5; the D gene is possibly TRBD1 (6 bases). The CDR3 consists of 14 residues. The V end lost 7 bases, the J end lost 4 bases, and 14 bases lay between the germline ends. Germline CDR1 and CDR2: LGHNT and FRNRAP. The CDR3 DNA sequence: TGTGCTAGTGATTTCGGGGGCCCGAATCAGCCCCAGCATTTT. As protein: CASDFGGPNQPQHF.

Turning to this clonotype: Given a much more abundant clone one base away, this may be a read error. J is TRBJ2-6 and V is TRBV2; a weak D match, TRBD2 (6 bases). Germline V gene data show CDR1 as SNHLY and CDR2 as FYNNEI. The CDR3 extends over 18 amino acids. CDR3 nucleotides: TGTGCCGGCAGTGAATTTCTTTTGGGGGACTTTGGGGCCAACGTCCTGACTTTC. It codes for CAGSEFLLGDFGANVLTF.

This clonotype was seen repeatedly, ten times or more. The CDR3 DNA follows: TGTGCCAGCAGGACTAGCGGGAGTACCGGGGAGCTGTTTTTT. Translated, it gives CASRTSGSTGELFF. The V and J genes are TRBV2 and TRBJ2-2; 12 nucleotides align to TRBD2. The CDR3 has 14 residues. CDR1 is SNHLY and CDR2 is FYNNEI in the germline V gene. Unmatched junction bases numbered 1, after V lost 6 bases and J lost 5 bases.

The sample holds many counts of this clonotype. The chain recombines TRBV5-1 with TRBJ2-7; a weak D match, TRBD2 (7 bases). Germline V gene sequence: CDR1 SGHRS, CDR2 YFSETQ. This CDR3 region has 16 residues. Trimming stripped 0 bases from V and 4 bases from J, with 17 bases between. This CDR3 reads CASSLAPLGGGYEQYF. Written as DNA, the CDR3 is TGCGCCAGCAGCTTGGCTCCCCTAGGGGGGGGATACGAGCAGTACTTC.

As concerns this clonotype: A much more abundant neighbour one base away suggests this may be a read error. The CDR3 loop is CASRRSGRTYSYTF. The CDR3 nucleotides are TGTGCCAGCAGGAGGTCTGGAAGGACCTATAGCTACACCTTC. The chain uses TRBV5-6 and TRBJ1-2; D is uncertain. Germline V gene sequence: CDR1 SGHDT, CDR2 YYEEEE. This CDR3 has 14 residues.